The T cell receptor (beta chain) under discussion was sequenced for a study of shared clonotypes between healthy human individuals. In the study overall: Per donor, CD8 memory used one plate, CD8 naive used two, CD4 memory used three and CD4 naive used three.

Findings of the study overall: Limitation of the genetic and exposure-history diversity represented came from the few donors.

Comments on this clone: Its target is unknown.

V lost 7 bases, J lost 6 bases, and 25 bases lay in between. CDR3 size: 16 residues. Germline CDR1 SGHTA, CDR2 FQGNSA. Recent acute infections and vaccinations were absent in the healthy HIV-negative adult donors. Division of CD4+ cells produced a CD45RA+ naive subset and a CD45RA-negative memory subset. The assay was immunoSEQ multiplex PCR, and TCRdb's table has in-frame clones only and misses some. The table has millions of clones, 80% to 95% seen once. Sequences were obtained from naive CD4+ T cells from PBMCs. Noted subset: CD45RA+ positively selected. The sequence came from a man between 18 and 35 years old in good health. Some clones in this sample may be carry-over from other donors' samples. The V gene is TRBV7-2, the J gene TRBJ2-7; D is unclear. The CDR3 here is CASTPTPQNPRSEQYF. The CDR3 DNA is TGTGCCAGCACCCCAACCCCCCAAAACCCTAGGAGCGAGCAGTACTTC.